The T cell receptor (beta chain) described here comes from a study of CD8+CD57+ T cells in acquired aplastic anemia. The patients chosen for sequencing had shown expansion of CD8+CD57+ cells (detected by flow cytometry). Severe acquired aplastic anemia was the diagnosis recorded for all patients. This CDR3 has 12 residues. Germline CDR1 reads SNHLY; CDR2 reads FYNNEI. V lost 6 bases to trimming and J lost 5 bases; unmatched junction nucleotides: 3. Investigators profiled TCR beta VDJ and CDR3 from genomic DNA template. MiXCR, run by TCRdb on the reads, gives a single entry per CDR3 protein. The sample contains roughly 100,000 distinct CDR3 sequences, about 63% of which appear only once.

The chain joins TRBV2 to TRBJ2-7, with 8 bases fitting TRBD1. The receptor comes from a human donor with aplastic anemia. The sequenced sample consisted of sorted CD4+, CD8+, or CD8+CD57+ T cells (not recorded which) from PBMCs. The CDR3 here is CASRQGQDEQYF. CDR3 nucleotide sequence: TGTGCCAGCAGACAGGGACAGGACGAGCAGTACTTC.